This T cell receptor beta chain was retrieved from a study of cytomegalovirus exposure and HLA in healthy donors. Study at large: The same platform used for the approximately 670 first-cohort repertoires was also used for the 95 to 150 validation repertoires, as a later analysis reported.

Here immunoSEQ multiplex PCR was the method, and the copy in TCRdb shows in-frame clones only, minus some. Of 40,000 to 55,000 clones in the sample, roughly 85% were seen once. About this clone: Its matching antigen is unknown.

Regarding the study as a whole: A later analysis found first-cohort TCR clusters tended to co-occur in the 90 to 150 validation repertoires. It was reported that the classifier diagnosed cytomegalovirus status with high specificity and sensitivity in both the original and validation cohorts. Cytomegalovirus-associated TCR beta chains were listed, numbering some 180.

The CDR3 is 14 residues long. The germline CDR1 and CDR2 sequences are SGHRS and YFSETQ. Trimming took 5 bases from V and 1 from J, leaving 9 bases between them. The chain recombines TRBV5-1 with TRBJ2-2; TRBD2 might be the D (6 bases). This TCR came from a woman under 40 in good health and CMV-seronegative. Sequencing was carried out using PBMCs. The CDR3 spells CASSQGGNTGELFF. CDR3 sequence (DNA): TGCGCCAGCAGTCAGGGAGGGAACACCGGGGAGCTGTTTTTT.